The 10 T cell receptor beta chains listed next were all sequenced from one sample in a study of T cell changes during pregnancy in multiple sclerosis. TCRdb's table, derived via immunoSEQ multiplex PCR, lists solely in-frame clones and lacks some. The table includes 83,000 or so clones, over 85% detected once. The specimen was peripheral blood, collected after pregnancy. Every receptor here comes from a female donor in good health, enrolled as a control in a pregnancy study.

The chain carries TRBV10-2 and TRBJ2-7; TRBD2 aligns across 10 bases. Germline CDR1 reads WSHSY; CDR2 reads SAAADI. V lost 5 bases, J lost 1 base, and 8 bases stayed unmatched. This CDR3 comprises 16 residues. DNA for the CDR3: TGCGCCAGCAGTAGCGGGAGGGCATCTCCGTCCTACGAGCAGTACTTC. Its translation: CASSSGRASPSYEQYF.

This clone was seen just once. The chain employs TRBV6-1 and TRBJ2-1, with D tentatively TRBD2 (6 bases). Trimming removed 2 bases from V and 4 bases from J, with 12 bases in between. The length of the CDR3 is 15 residues. CDR1 is MNHNS, CDR2 SASEGT, per germline. The CDR3 here is CASSEFKGGYNEQFF. The CDR3 bases are TGTGCCAGCAGTGAATTCAAGGGAGGTTACAATGAGCAGTTCTTC.

This clone showed up just once. The chain recombines TRBV7-9 with TRBJ2-7, with 11 positions matching TRBD1. J gave up 6 bases and V 1 base, and 5 bases lay outside the gene matches. CDR1 and CDR2 (germline): SEHNR, FQNEAQ (reference sequence). The CDR3 runs to 15 residues. CDR3 bases: TGTGCCAGCAGCTTAGGGACAGGGGGCTTTGCCGAGCAGTACTTC. It specifies CASSLGTGGFAEQYF.

The V and J genes are TRBV10-3 and TRBJ1-2, with 7 nucleotides matching TRBD1. J gave up 4 bases and V 11 bases, and 25 bases lay outside the gene matches. CDR1 is ENHRY and CDR2 is SYGVKD in the germline V gene. This CDR3 is built from 18 residues. This CDR3 is CAPQGMTGILSVGYGYTF. The DNA of the CDR3 is TGTGCCCCCCAGGGAATGACAGGGATTCTCTCCGTAGGCTATGGCTACACCTTC.

The V and J genes are TRBV5-6 and TRBJ2-7, with 12 bases lining up with TRBD2. Per the germline V gene, CDR1 is SGHDT and CDR2 is YYEEEE. The CDR3 loop spans 14 amino acids. Unmatched junction bases numbered 3, after V lost 6 bases and J lost 2 bases. DNA for the CDR3: TGTGCCAGCACGCGACTAGCGGGGGCCTACGAGCAGTACTTC. Protein sequence: CASTRLAGAYEQYF.

A single count supports this clone. The V call is TRBV27, the J call TRBJ2-7; D is unclear. Trimming cost V 0 bases and J 6 bases, with 9 bases left between them. The CDR3 has 13 residues. The germline gives CDR1 MNHEY, CDR2 SMNVEV (reference sequence). The CDR3, as DNA: TGTGCCAGCAGTTTATCGATAGCTAGCGAGCAGTACTTC. This sequence encodes CASSLSIASEQYF.

This chain uses TRBV2 with TRBJ2-3, with TRBD2 as a possible D gene (5 bases). The CDR3 is 15 amino acids. With 7 bases removed from V and 5 bases from J, the gap between germline ends came to 19 bases. CDR1 and CDR2 from the germline V gene are SNHLY and FYNNEI. CDR3 residues: CASTGLLVVEDTQYF. The CDR3 nucleotides are TGTGCCAGCACAGGACTTCTAGTTGTAGAAGATACGCAGTATTTT. The whole variable domain, remainder taken from reference TRBV2 and TRBJ2-3, is EPEVTQTPSHQVTQMGQEVILRCVPISNHLYFYWYRQILGQKVEFLVSFYNNEISEKSEIFDDQFSVERPDGSNFTLKIRSTKLEDSAMYFCASTGLLVVEDTQYFGPGTRLTVL.

CDR3 loop: CASSAAGQGYEQYF. The CDR3 nucleotides are TGTGCCAGCAGTGCCGCGGGACAGGGCTACGAGCAGTACTTC. The chain is built from TRBV6-5 and TRBJ2-7; 9 bases are shared with TRBD1. The germline V gene has CDR1 MNHEY and CDR2 SVGAGI. The CDR3 is 14 amino acids. Trimming cost V 5 bases and J 3 bases; bases outside gene matches: 5.

This chain links TRBV2 with TRBJ1-4; a weak D match, TRBD1 (5 bases). The V end was cut by 7 bases, the J end by 7 bases, with 16 bases between. CDR1 is SNHLY, CDR2 FYNNEI, per germline. The CDR3 sequence is 14 residues long. CDR3 sequence: CASIHWGGGEKLFF. CDR3 sequence (DNA): TGTGCCAGCATCCATTGGGGCGGGGGTGAAAAACTGTTTTTT.

The chain recombines TRBV18 with TRBJ2-5; 7 bases align to TRBD1. After removal of 3 bases from V and 3 bases from J, the junction contained 1 base not matched to a gene. Germline V lookup: CDR1 KGHSH, CDR2 LQKENI. The CDR3 length is 13 residues. The CDR3 here is CASSPGQKETQYF. CDR3 bases: TGTGCCAGCTCACCGGGACAGAAAGAGACCCAGTACTTC.